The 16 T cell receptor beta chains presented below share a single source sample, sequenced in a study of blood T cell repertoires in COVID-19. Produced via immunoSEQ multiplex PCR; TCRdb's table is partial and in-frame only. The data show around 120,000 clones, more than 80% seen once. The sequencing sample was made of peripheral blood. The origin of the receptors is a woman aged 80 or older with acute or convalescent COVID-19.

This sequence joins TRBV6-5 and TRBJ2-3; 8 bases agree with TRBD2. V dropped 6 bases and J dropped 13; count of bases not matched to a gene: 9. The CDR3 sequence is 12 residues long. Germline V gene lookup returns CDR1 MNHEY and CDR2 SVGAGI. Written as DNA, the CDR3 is TGTGCCAGCAGATCTCCGGGACTAGAAAAGTATTTT. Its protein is CASRSPGLEKYF.

The CDR3 coding sequence is TGTGCCAGCAGTTTATGGGCACCCTACGAGCAGTACTTC. It is translated as CASSLWAPYEQYF. The chain couples TRBV28 to TRBJ2-7; no firm D call. With 0 bases removed from V and 2 bases from J, the gap between germline ends came to 5 bases. This CDR3 spans 13 amino acids. Germline V gives CDR1 MDHEN, CDR2 SYDVKM. The variable domain in full, with the rest retrieved from reference TRBV28 and TRBJ2-7, is DVKVTQSSRYLVKRTGEKVFLECVQDMDHENMFWYRQDPGLGLRLIYFSYDVKMKEKGDIPEGYSVSREKKERFSLILESASTNQTSMYLCASSLWAPYEQYFGPGTRLTVT.

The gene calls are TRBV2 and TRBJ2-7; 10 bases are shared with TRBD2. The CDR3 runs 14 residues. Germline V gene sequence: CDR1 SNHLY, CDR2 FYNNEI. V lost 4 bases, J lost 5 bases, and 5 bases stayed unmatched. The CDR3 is CASSVSGGPHEQYF. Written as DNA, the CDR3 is TGTGCCAGCAGTGTTAGCGGGGGGCCCCACGAGCAGTACTTC.

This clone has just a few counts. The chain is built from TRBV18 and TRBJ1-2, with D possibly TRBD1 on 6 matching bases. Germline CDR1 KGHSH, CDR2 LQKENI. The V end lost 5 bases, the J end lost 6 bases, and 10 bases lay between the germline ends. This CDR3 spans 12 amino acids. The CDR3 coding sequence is TGTGCCAGCTCAGCCACAGGGAATGGCTACACCTTC. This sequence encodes CASSATGNGYTF.

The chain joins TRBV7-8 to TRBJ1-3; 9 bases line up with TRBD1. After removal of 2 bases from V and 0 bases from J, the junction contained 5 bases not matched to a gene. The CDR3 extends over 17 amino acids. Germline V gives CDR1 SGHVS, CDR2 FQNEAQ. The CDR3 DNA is TGTGCCAGCAGCTTAATGGGGACAGGGTTCTCTGGAAACACCATATATTTT. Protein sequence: CASSLMGTGFSGNTIYF.

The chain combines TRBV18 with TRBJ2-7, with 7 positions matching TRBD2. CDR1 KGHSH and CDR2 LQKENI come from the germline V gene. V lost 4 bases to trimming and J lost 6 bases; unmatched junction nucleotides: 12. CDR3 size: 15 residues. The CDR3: CASSQGRAGTAEQYF. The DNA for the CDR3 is TGTGCCAGCTCACAGGGGAGGGCGGGGACGGCCGAGCAGTACTTC. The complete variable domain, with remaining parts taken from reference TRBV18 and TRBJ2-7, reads NAGVMQNPRHLVRRRGQEARLRCSPMKGHSHVYWYRQLPEEGLKFMVYLQKENIIDESGMPKERFSAEFPKEGPSILRIQQVVRGDSAAYFCASSQGRAGTAEQYFGPGTRLTVT.

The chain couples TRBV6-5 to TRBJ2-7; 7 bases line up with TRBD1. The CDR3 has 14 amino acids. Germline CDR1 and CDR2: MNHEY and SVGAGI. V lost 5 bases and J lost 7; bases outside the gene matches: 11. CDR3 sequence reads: CASSTTRDSWEQYF. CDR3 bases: TGTGCCAGCAGTACAACTAGGGACAGCTGGGAGCAGTACTTC.

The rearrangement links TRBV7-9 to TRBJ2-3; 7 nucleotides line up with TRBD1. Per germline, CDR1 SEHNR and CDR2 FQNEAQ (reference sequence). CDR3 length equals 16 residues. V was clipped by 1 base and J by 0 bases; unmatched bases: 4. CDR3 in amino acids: CASSLGGTESTDTQYF. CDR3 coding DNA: TGTGCCAGCAGCTTAGGAGGGACAGAGAGCACAGATACGCAGTATTTT.

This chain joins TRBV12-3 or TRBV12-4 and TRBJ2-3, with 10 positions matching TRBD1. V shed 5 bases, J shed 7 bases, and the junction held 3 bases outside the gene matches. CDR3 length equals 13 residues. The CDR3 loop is CASSEGQGYTQYF. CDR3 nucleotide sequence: TGTGCCAGCAGTGAGGGACAGGGGTATACGCAGTATTTT.

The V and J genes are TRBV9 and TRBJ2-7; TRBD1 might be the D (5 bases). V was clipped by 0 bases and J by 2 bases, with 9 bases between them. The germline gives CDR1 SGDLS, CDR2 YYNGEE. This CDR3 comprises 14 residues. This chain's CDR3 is CASSVGDSTYEQYF. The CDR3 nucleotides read TGTGCCAGCAGCGTAGGCGACAGTACCTACGAGCAGTACTTC.

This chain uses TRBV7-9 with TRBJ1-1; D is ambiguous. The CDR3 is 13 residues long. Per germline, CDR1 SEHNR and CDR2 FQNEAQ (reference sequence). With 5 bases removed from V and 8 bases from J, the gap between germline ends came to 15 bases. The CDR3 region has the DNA TGTGCCAGCAGCCCCTTTTTGGGCCGAGAAGCTTTCTTT. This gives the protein CASSPFLGREAFF.

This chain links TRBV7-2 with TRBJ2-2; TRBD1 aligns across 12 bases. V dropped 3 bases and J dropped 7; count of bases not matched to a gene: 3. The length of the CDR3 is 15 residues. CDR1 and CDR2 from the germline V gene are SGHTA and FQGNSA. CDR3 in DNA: TGTGCCAGCAGCTTCGGGACAGGGGGCTTCGGGGAGCTGTTTTTT. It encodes CASSFGTGGFGELFF.

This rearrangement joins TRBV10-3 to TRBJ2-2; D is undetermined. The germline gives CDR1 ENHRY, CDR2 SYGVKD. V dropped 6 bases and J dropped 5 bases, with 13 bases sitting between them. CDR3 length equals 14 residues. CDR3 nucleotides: TGTGCCATCAGCCAGAGACAAGTAACCGGGGAGCTGTTTTTT. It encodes CAISQRQVTGELFF.

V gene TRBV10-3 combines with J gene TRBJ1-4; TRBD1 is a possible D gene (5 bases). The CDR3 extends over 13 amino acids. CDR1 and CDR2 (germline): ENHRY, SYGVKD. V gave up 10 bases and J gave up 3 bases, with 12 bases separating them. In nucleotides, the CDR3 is TGTGCCAGCGGTTTAGGGGCTAATGAAAAACTGTTTTTT. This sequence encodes CASGLGANEKLFF.

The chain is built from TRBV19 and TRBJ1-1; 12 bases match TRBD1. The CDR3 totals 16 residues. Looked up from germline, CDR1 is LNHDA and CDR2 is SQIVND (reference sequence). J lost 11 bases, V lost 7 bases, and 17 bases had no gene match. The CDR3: CASTNRDRGRSGLAFF. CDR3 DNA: TGTGCCAGTACCAACCGGGACAGGGGGCGCAGTGGGCTGGCTTTCTTT.

Here the CDR3 DNA reads TGTGCCAGCAGTTACCCGGACTTTCATGGCTACACCTTC. Translation gives CASSYPDFHGYTF. This sequence joins TRBV6-5 and TRBJ1-2; no firm D call. CDR1 is MNHEY, CDR2 SVGAGI, per germline. The CDR3 sequence is 13 residues long. Trimming removed 2 bases from V and 6 bases from J, with 10 bases in between.